The entry below describes one T cell receptor (beta chain). The antigen is unknown. The sample originates from a study of shared clonotypes between healthy human individuals. Broader study findings: Limited genetic and exposure-history diversity came from having few donors. Sorted-subset sequencing, rarefaction showed, was incomplete despite large depth.

Deep-level assay runs were performed. The repertoire was sequenced with immunoSEQ multiplex PCR; TCRdb's copy has only in-frame clones and lacks some. Of approximately 1.5 million clones detected, 95% to 99% appear once; the ten largest clones hold roughly 0.4%. V trimming: 5 bases; J trimming: 2 bases; junction bases outside the gene matches: 6. The CDR3 runs 14 residues. Germline loops: CDR1 SGDLS, CDR2 YYNGEE. This TCR was recovered from a man aged 25 to 45 in good health. The sequencing input was naive CD4+ T cells sorted from blood. Subset defined: CD45RA+ positively selected. The chain has TRBV9 and TRBJ2-7; 8 positions match TRBD2. The CDR3 DNA is TGTGCCAGCAGAACTAGCGGCTACACCTACGAGCAGTACTTC. Its protein is CASRTSGYTYEQYF.